One sample yielded the 32 T cell receptor beta chains listed below, sequenced in a study of CD8 T cells in ankylosing spondylitis. Study results and caveats: Roughly eight highly homologous variants formed a TCR beta motif that appeared characteristic of ankylosing spondylitis blood.

A single record per CDR3 protein comes from TCRdb applying MiXCR to the 5' RACE reads. Seen here are under 950,000 distinct CDR3 sequences, about 20% observed once, and the top ten hold under 20%. No antigen is known for these receptors. The sequencing sample was made of blood, either unsorted or a sorted T cell fraction (not recorded which). Every receptor here comes from a male donor with ankylosing spondylitis.

The table lists this clonotype with a few counts. This rearrangement joins TRBV7-9 to TRBJ1-2; D is unresolved. Germline V gives CDR1 SEHNR, CDR2 FQNEAQ (reference sequence). V was clipped by 5 bases and J by 1 base, with 11 bases between them. This CDR3 contains 14 residues. The CDR3 DNA sequence: TGTGCCAGCAGCCACTCCCAGGTTAACTATGGCTACACCTTC. It yields the protein CASSHSQVNYGYTF.

Ten or more counts support this clonotype. V gene TRBV5-1 combines with J gene TRBJ1-5; a possible D gene is TRBD1 (6 bases). CDR1 and CDR2 from the germline V gene are SGHRS and YFSETQ. Trimming took 0 bases from V and 1 from J, leaving 11 bases between them. This CDR3 has 16 amino acids. CDR3 DNA: TGCGCCAGCAGCTTGGAGGGGGGCGCGAGCAATCAGCCCCAGCATTTT. Translated: CASSLEGGASNQPQHF.

The table lists this clonotype with many counts. The chain combines TRBV5-6 with TRBJ2-1; 8 bases align to TRBD1. CDR1 and CDR2 (germline): SGHDT, YYEEEE. V shed 0 bases and J 3 bases; nucleotides not matched to a gene: 2. The CDR3 runs to 15 residues. The CDR3 spells CASSLEQGGYNEQFF. The CDR3 DNA follows: TGTGCCAGCAGCTTGGAACAGGGGGGCTACAATGAGCAGTTCTTC. The whole variable domain, remainder taken from reference TRBV5-6 and TRBJ2-1, is DAGVTQSPTHLIKTRGQQVTLRCSPKSGHDTVSWYQQALGQGPQFIFQYYEEEERQRGNFPDRFSGHQFPNYSSELNVNALLLGDSALYLCASSLEQGGYNEQFFGPGTRLTVL.

This clonotype was seen only a few times. This rearrangement joins TRBV10-3 to TRBJ2-1; 8 bases match TRBD1. In germline, CDR1 is ENHRY, CDR2 SYGVKD. V lost 6 bases, J lost 6 bases, and 10 bases stayed unmatched. The CDR3 runs to 15 residues. The CDR3: CAIRLSGTGSNEQFF. The DNA of the CDR3 is TGTGCCATCAGACTTTCCGGGACAGGAAGCAATGAGCAGTTCTTC.

In its sample, this clonotype was seen a few times. V usage is TRBV4-2 and J usage is TRBJ2-2, with 11 bases identical to TRBD2. The ends lost 0 bases at V and 1 base at J; junction bases unmatched: 7. Germline-derived CDR1 and CDR2 are LGHNA and YNFKEQ. The CDR3 is 19 residues long. The CDR3 region has the DNA TGTGCCAGCAGCCAAGATTGGCCAACTAGCGGGGGGAACACCGGGGAGCTGTTTTTT. This encodes CASSQDWPTSGGNTGELFF.

This rearrangement joins TRBV12-3 or TRBV12-4 to TRBJ2-2; D gene uncertain. The ends were cut back, 3 bases at V and 6 bases at J, with 14 bases in the middle. There are 15 residues in the CDR3. The CDR3 sequence is CASSFVLPGPGELFF. In nucleotides, the CDR3 is TGTGCCAGCAGTTTCGTCTTACCTGGACCCGGGGAGCTGTTTTTT.

V is TRBV7-2 and J is TRBJ2-7; D is unresolved. V dropped 5 bases and J dropped 3 bases, with 14 bases sitting between them. The CDR3 has 14 amino acids. CDR1 and CDR2 (germline): SGHTA, FQGNSA. This CDR3 reads CASSRPTEIYEQYF. The DNA for the CDR3 is TGTGCCAGCAGCAGACCTACAGAAATCTACGAGCAGTACTTC.

This chain joins TRBV7-2 and TRBJ1-1; D gene uncertain. Between the trimmed V and J ends, which lost 5 bases and 6 bases, there was a span of 13 bases. Germline V gene lookup returns CDR1 SGHTA and CDR2 FQGNSA. CDR3 length: 13 amino acids. DNA of the CDR3: TGTGCCAGCAGCCCCCGACCGAGCGCTGAAGCTTTCTTT. This sequence encodes CASSPRPSAEAFF.

This clonotype was seen once. V gene TRBV6-1 combines with J gene TRBJ2-1, with TRBD2 matching over 8 bases. After removal of 6 bases from V and 2 bases from J, the junction contained 6 bases not matched to a gene. This CDR3 spans 15 amino acids. Germline V CDR1 and CDR2: MNHNS, SASEGT. CDR3 in amino acids: CASRSGLEPYNEQFF. The CDR3 DNA sequence: TGTGCCAGCAGGTCGGGACTAGAACCCTACAATGAGCAGTTCTTC.

This clonotype appeared a few times. The chain uses TRBV6-1 and TRBJ2-5; 15 bases agree with TRBD2. V shed 5 bases and J 5 bases; nucleotides not matched to a gene: 6. The V gene's germline CDR1 is MNHNS and CDR2 SASEGT. The CDR3 sequence is 16 residues long. The CDR3 reads CASSRTSGGVWETQYF. CDR3 nucleotide sequence: TGTGCCAGCAGTCGGACTAGCGGGGGGGTCTGGGAGACCCAGTACTTC.

This chain links TRBV19 with TRBJ2-5; no clear D gene. This CDR3 spans 13 amino acids. Germline V CDR1 and CDR2: LNHDA, SQIVND (reference sequence). The germline V and J ends were trimmed by 5 bases and 11 bases, with 18 bases remaining between them. CDR3 region: CASSVDPGSIQYF. The DNA of the CDR3 is TGTGCCAGTAGTGTCGACCCCGGGTCCATACAGTACTTC.

The rearrangement links TRBV4-1 to TRBJ1-2; 8 bases are a match to TRBD1. The V segment lost 1 base and the J segment 3 bases; nucleotides outside the gene matches: 4. From germline, CDR1 is MGHRA and CDR2 YSYEKL. The CDR3 spans 15 residues. DNA of the CDR3: TGCGCCAGCAGCCAAGGAGGACAGGGACACTATGGCTACACCTTC. Translating gives CASSQGGQGHYGYTF.

This clonotype appeared a few times. CDR3 protein: CASSLAAGGLSEAFF. For the CDR3, the DNA is TGTGCCAGCAGTTTGGCGGCAGGGGGTCTCAGTGAAGCTTTCTTT. V and J are TRBV12-3 or TRBV12-4 and TRBJ1-1; 7 bases are shared with TRBD1. Losses at the gene ends were 3 bases for V and 7 bases for J; bases not matched to a gene: 11. There are 15 residues in the CDR3.

Many counts were recorded for this clonotype. V is TRBV29-1 and J is TRBJ2-7, with 9 bases matching TRBD2. The CDR3 has 12 residues. J lost 6 bases, V lost 8 bases, and 8 bases had no gene match. Germline CDR1 is SQVTM and CDR2 is ANQGSEA. CDR3 sequence reads: CSTQTSGGEQYF. The CDR3 nucleotides read TGCAGCACCCAGACTAGCGGAGGCGAGCAGTACTTC.

The table lists this clonotype with a few counts. The chain combines TRBV28 with TRBJ2-2; 9 nucleotides match TRBD2. The germline gives CDR1 MDHEN, CDR2 SYDVKM. There are 19 residues in the CDR3. The V and J ends lost 5 bases and 4 bases, in that order; junction bases with no gene match: 17. The CDR3 DNA reads as TGTGCCAGCAGTCCCCCGGGACTAGCCGGAAGGGTTAGCACCGGGGAGCTGTTTTTT. It specifies CASSPPGLAGRVSTGELFF.

V and J are TRBV4-1 and TRBJ2-2, with 8 bases fitting TRBD1. The germline V gene encodes CDR1 MGHRA and CDR2 YSYEKL. The CDR3 consists of 16 residues. V shed 2 bases and J 6 bases; nucleotides not matched to a gene: 8. CDR3 region: CASSQLDRGRPGELFF. The CDR3 DNA reads TGCGCCAGCAGCCAACTCGACAGGGGTCGGCCCGGGGAGCTGTTTTTT.

This clonotype was seen ten or more times. V usage is TRBV12-3 or TRBV12-4 and J usage is TRBJ1-3; D not resolved. With 3 bases removed from V and 4 bases from J, the gap between germline ends came to 4 bases. The CDR3 runs to 12 residues. The CDR3 region has the DNA TGTGCCAGCAGTTTCAGAGGAAACACCATATATTTT. Translating it yields CASSFRGNTIYF.

This clonotype was picked up a small number of times. The rearrangement joins TRBV12-3 or TRBV12-4 to TRBJ2-2, with a possible D match to TRBD1 (5 bases). Trimming cost V 3 bases and J 5 bases, with 10 bases left between them. The CDR3 is made up of 14 amino acids. The CDR3 spells CASSFVQATGELFF. The CDR3 coding sequence is TGTGCCAGCAGTTTTGTACAGGCAACCGGGGAGCTGTTTTTT.

J is TRBJ2-7 and V is TRBV3-1, with 10 bases identical to TRBD2. With V trimmed by 2 bases and J by 7 bases, 8 bases remained unmatched. CDR1 is LGHDT, CDR2 YNNKEL, per germline (reference sequence). The CDR3 length is 15 residues. CDR3 sequence (DNA): TGTGCCAGCAGCCAAAACTTAGCGGGGGGTGATGAGCAGTACTTC. Protein: CASSQNLAGGDEQYF.

This clonotype was found a few times. This chain uses TRBV20-1 with TRBJ2-3; TRBD2 agrees at 8 bases. This CDR3 has 18 residues. The J segment lost 0 bases and the V segment lost 6 bases, leaving 17 bases of the junction unmatched. Per germline, CDR1 DFQATT and CDR2 SNEGSKA (reference sequence). CDR3 in DNA: TGCAGTGCGCCACCACTAGCGGCCTCGCCCAGAAGCACAGATACGCAGTATTTT. It encodes CSAPPLAASPRSTDTQYF.

The sample holds many counts of this clonotype. The CDR3 sequence: CASSQDLTGQYGYTF. DNA of the CDR3: TGTGCCAGCAGCCAAGATCTGACAGGGCAATATGGCTACACCTTC. This chain links TRBV4-2 with TRBJ1-2; 7 nucleotides line up with TRBD1. Germline values: CDR1 LGHNA, CDR2 YNFKEQ. The CDR3 covers 15 residues. Losses at the gene ends were 0 bases for V and 5 bases for J; bases not matched to a gene: 6.

This clonotype has a handful of counts. The V and J genes are TRBV3-1 and TRBJ1-2; D perhaps matches TRBD1 (6 bases). Germline V gives CDR1 LGHDT, CDR2 YNNKEL (reference sequence). The CDR3 has 13 amino acids. V lost 4 bases and J lost 5, with 11 bases in between. CDR3 loop: CASSPGARYGYTF. The CDR3 DNA sequence: TGTGCCAGCAGCCCGGGGGCGCGTTATGGCTACACCTTC.

The rearrangement links TRBV7-6 to TRBJ2-3, with D possibly matching TRBD2 (6 bases). Trimming left V 5 bases short and J 1 base short, with 19 bases between. Germline assignment: CDR1 SGHVS and CDR2 FNYEAQ. This CDR3 is built from 17 residues. The CDR3, as DNA: TGTGCCAGCAGCCGCCTTGTTTGGGGGGTTCGCACAGATACGCAGTATTTT. Protein: CASSRLVWGVRTDTQYF.

This clonotype was detected ten times or more. The chain uses TRBV20-1 and TRBJ2-3; TRBD1 matches at 7 bases. This CDR3 has 15 residues. J gave up 0 bases and V 3 bases, and 6 bases lay outside the gene matches. From germline, CDR1 is DFQATT and CDR2 SNEGSKA (reference sequence). In DNA, the CDR3 is TGCAGTGCTAGCACAGGGGCCGTAAGCACAGATACGCAGTATTTT. Protein product: CSASTGAVSTDTQYF.

The V gene is TRBV20-1, the J gene TRBJ2-7, with D uncertain. The CDR3 totals 15 residues. From germline, CDR1 is DFQATT and CDR2 SNEGSKA (reference sequence). The V gene lost 0 bases and the J gene lost 1 base, with 13 bases spanning the gap. CDR3 bases: TGCAGTGCTAGAGACCCCTTCCCCGCATCCTACGAGCAGTACTTC. Its translation is CSARDPFPASYEQYF.

This chain joins TRBV12-3 or TRBV12-4 and TRBJ1-5; the D gene is possibly TRBD1 (5 bases). The ends were cut back, 6 bases at V and 7 bases at J, with 16 bases in the middle. This CDR3 region has 14 residues. The CDR3 DNA reads TGTGCCAGCAGCCGCAGGGATTTACGGCAGCCCCAGCATTTT. This gives the protein CASSRRDLRQPQHF.

In this sample, this clonotype turned up a few times. The J gene is TRBJ1-3, the V gene TRBV7-8; no clear D. The V gene lost 5 bases and the J gene lost 0 bases, with 8 bases spanning the gap. Germline CDR1 is SGHVS and CDR2 is FQNEAQ. This CDR3 has 14 residues. The DNA for the CDR3 is TGTGCCAGCAGCCAACAGAACTCTGGAAACACCATATATTTT. Translated, it gives CASSQQNSGNTIYF.

At least ten counts were recorded for this clonotype. This chain connects TRBV20-1 to TRBJ2-3, with a tentative D call TRBD2 (7 bases). CDR1 and CDR2 from the germline V gene are DFQATT and SNEGSKA (reference sequence). This CDR3 comprises 17 residues. The V end was cut by 0 bases, the J end by 2 bases, with 18 bases between. In nucleotides, the CDR3 is TGCAGTGCTAGAGATATGGCGGGGGCCCTGATCACAGATACGCAGTATTTT. Amino acids: CSARDMAGALITDTQYF.

A few counts support this clonotype. V usage is TRBV10-3 and J usage is TRBJ2-2, with unresolved D. The germline CDR1 and CDR2 sequences are ENHRY and SYGVKD. Trimming took 3 bases from V and 4 from J, leaving 21 bases between them. This CDR3 is built from 18 residues. In DNA form, the CDR3 reads TGTGCCATCAGTGACCTACAAGGGCGTAGGCGTAGCACCGGGGAGCTGTTTTTT. It codes for CAISDLQGRRRSTGELFF.

The chain employs TRBV4-2 and TRBJ2-7; D possibly corresponds to TRBD1 (6 bases). The CDR3 is made up of 15 amino acids. V was trimmed by 0 bases and J by 0 bases, leaving 9 bases between them. Germline V gene sequence: CDR1 LGHNA, CDR2 YNFKEQ. CDR3 DNA sequence: TGTGCCAGCAGCCAAGAATGGGACATCTCCTACGAGCAGTACTTC. Translating it yields CASSQEWDISYEQYF.

This clonotype was detected only a few times. The CDR3 here is CASSPRGQGASEQFF. The CDR3 DNA reads as TGCGCCAGCAGCCCACGGGGACAGGGAGCCAGTGAGCAGTTCTTC. The rearrangement uses TRBV5-1 and TRBJ2-1, with 9 bases fitting TRBD1. The CDR3 sequence is 15 residues long. Germline values: CDR1 SGHRS, CDR2 YFSETQ. Trimming at V came to 4 bases and at J to 9 bases, leaving 11 bases not matched to a gene.

V is TRBV7-3 and J is TRBJ2-2; TRBD2 aligns across 10 bases. Germline CDR1 reads SGHTA; CDR2 reads FQGTGA. Unmatched junction bases numbered 13, after V lost 5 bases and J lost 4 bases. The CDR3 totals 18 residues. The DNA of the CDR3 is TGTGCCAGCAGCCCCATCCAACTAGCGGGATTTGGCACCGGGGAGCTGTTTTTT. This translates into CASSPIQLAGFGTGELFF. The full variable domain, rest sourced from reference TRBV7-3 and TRBJ2-2, is GAGVSQTPSNKVTEKGKYVELRCDPISGHTALYWYRQSLGQGPEFLIYFQGTGAADDSGLPNDRFFAVRPEGSVSTLKIQRTERGDSAVYLCASSPIQLAGFGTGELFFGEGSRLTVL.